The present TCR beta chain was sequenced within a study of a mutant IDH1 vaccine in newly diagnosed glioma. Study-wide background: The study started vaccination 4-6 weeks after radiotherapy alone, or with temozolomide cycles. Earlier treatment was radiotherapy, temozolomide, or both, with most getting both.

Noted time point: week 5, during vaccination. In the vaccine, a single dose held 300 ug of the mutant IDH1 20-mer peptide, along with topical imiquimod. Germline CDR1 is SQVTM and CDR2 is ANQGSEA. The CDR3 spans 15 residues. V was shortened by 7 bases and J by 2 bases, with 20 bases between the two germline ends. Clones were read by immunoSEQ multiplex PCR, and TCRdb kept only the in-frame ones, dropping some. The sample has over 50,000 clones; about 87% are singletons. General study points: Of the patients, 85% to 95% had vaccine-induced immune responses.

About this clone: Its target is not known.

This TCR came from a woman in her thirties or forties with glioma. The chain has TRBV29-1 and TRBJ2-5; D is unclear. This sample comprised PBMCs, obtained from a glioma patient whose treatment included an IDH1 peptide vaccine. Written as DNA, the CDR3 is TGCAGCGCTCGGACGTGGCCTGCTAGTCAAGAGACCCAGTACTTC. Protein sequence: CSARTWPASQETQYF.